The sequence of this T cell receptor (beta chain) was determined in a study of beta chain features in type 1 diabetes (dated by TCRdb to 2017 to 2018). Context from the whole study: Mean age, gender distribution, total cell number and subset yield did not differ between patients and healthy donors. A total of 100 million to 110 million sorted cells were examined across all samples, and a strong correlation was observed between cell number per subset and RNA yield. The study compared the TCRB repertoires of sorted circulating CD4+ T cell subsets in recently diagnosed type 1 diabetes patients with those in matched healthy donors. Regulatory and stem cell-like memory subsets were obtained from only 8 patients and roughly eight healthy donors, while naive and central memory subsets were obtained from all 28 donors. The research as a whole found: Because the HLA sub-analyses included only small numbers of individuals, any influence of HLA type on TCRB rearrangement was left unresolved. Naive, central memory and regulatory TCRB repertoires appeared to be more alike among patients than among healthy donors. In all four CD4+ subsets, TCRB CDR3 length was moderately but significantly shorter in type 1 diabetes patients. PCR may preferentially amplify shorter templates, but because patient and control samples were amplified and corrected together, any resulting skew would affect both groups equally. Because cDNA was sequenced instead of genomic DNA, activated cells with high expression could be over-represented, although the groups did not differ in activation or CD3 levels. At VDJ recombination sites, type 1 diabetes patients had fewer insertions and more deleted nucleotides, which implies abnormalities in thymic rearrangement.

At the junction V is shortened by 0 bases and J by 8 bases; bases outside the gene matches: 8. In the germline V gene, CDR1 corresponds to MGHRA and CDR2 to YSYEKL. There are 16 amino acids in the CDR3, from cysteine to phenylalanine inclusive. Only the CDR3 DNA is retained, 48 bases long and in frame from the first base. From each donor, a single peripheral blood sample of 90 to 150 mL on average was drawn into heparinised tubes. A BD FACSAria II and a panel including CD45RO, CCR7, CD25, CD127, CD95 and CD27 were used to sort naive, central memory, regulatory and stem cell-like memory CD4+ T cells. All sorted populations exceeded 95% purity. PBMCs were isolated immediately by Lymphoprep density gradient centrifugation and stained directly without culture. To minimize batch effects, samples were stained and sorted in pairs, one healthy donor with one patient per experiment. As concerns this clone: The specificity of this receptor is unknown. Base qualities are not recorded, but no much larger clone differs from it by a single base.

All of the isolated RNA was reverse transcribed with the High Capacity cDNA Reverse Transcription Kit, so expressed TCRB transcripts were sequenced. Deep immunoSEQ sequencing was performed on naive, central memory and regulatory T cell samples, with an average of about 4 million total reads per sample. Sorted cells were lysed in RLT buffer and RNA was extracted with DNase-treated RNeasy Micro or Mini kits, depending on cell number. Each cell subset was processed separately to prevent cross-contamination, with patient and healthy donor samples processed together. Using the immunoSEQ multiplex PCR, TCRB sequences were amplified from cDNA into 87-bp fragments spanning the CDR3 region. The amplicons were sequenced using the Illumina HiSeq platform. As for the authors' bioinformatics: PCR bias was computationally corrected using synthetic template baselines, reads within Hamming distance 2 were collapsed, and singletons that could not be merged were discarded. Reads were aligned to IMGT to assign V, D and J genes, CDR3 length, and insertions or deletions at six rearrangement sites. Within each subset, clonotype counts were normalized to sorted cell number, after which true diversity and Gini coefficients were computed with the tcR R package. Repertoire sharing was quantified using the overlap coefficient calculated on TCRB nucleotide sequences. Out-of-frame TCRB sequences from naive cells were analyzed as a proxy for the pre-selection repertoire. TCRdb mirrors the immuneACCESS table, restricted to in-frame sequences. Some clones are absent from its copies; in checked studies, under half trace to an unresolved V gene, and the reason for the others is unknown. V and J calls plus clone size are reproduced from that table; the DNA served to infer D and trimming. The sample table contains about 620,000 clones; only one count was recorded for less than 20% of them. The leading ten clones occupy approximately 0.087% of the sample.

The rearrangement combines TRBV4-1 with TRBJ2-1; 9 bases in between match TRBD1. The sequenced sample consisted of naive CD4+ T cells from blood. The cell subset or site label corresponds to: true naive CD4+ T cells. The TCR originated in a man between 18 and 35 years old in good health. The DNA sequence follows: TGCGCCAGCAGCCAAGATCCCGGGGACAGGGTTCATGAGCAGTTCTTC. It translates to CASSQDPGDRVHEQFF.